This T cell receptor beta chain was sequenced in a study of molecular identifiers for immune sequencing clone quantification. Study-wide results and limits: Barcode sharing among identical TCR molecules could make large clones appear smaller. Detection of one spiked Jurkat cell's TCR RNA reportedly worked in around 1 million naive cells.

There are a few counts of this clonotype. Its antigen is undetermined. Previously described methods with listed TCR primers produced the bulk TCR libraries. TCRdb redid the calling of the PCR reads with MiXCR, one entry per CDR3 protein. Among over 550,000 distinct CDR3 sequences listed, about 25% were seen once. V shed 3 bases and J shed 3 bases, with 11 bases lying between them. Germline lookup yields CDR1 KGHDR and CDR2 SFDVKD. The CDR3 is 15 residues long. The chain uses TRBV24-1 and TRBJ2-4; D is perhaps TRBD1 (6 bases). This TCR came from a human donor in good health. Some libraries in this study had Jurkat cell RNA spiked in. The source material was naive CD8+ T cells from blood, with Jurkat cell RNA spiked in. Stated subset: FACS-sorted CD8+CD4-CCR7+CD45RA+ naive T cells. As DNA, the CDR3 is TGTGCCACCAGTGATAACAGGGTACTCAAAAACATTCAGTACTTC. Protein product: CATSDNRVLKNIQYF.